Following are 7 T cell receptor beta chains from one sample sequenced in a study of human T cells and chemical hapten exposure. Time point in this sample: patch test 3, about 24 weeks after DPC sensitization. Treatment defined: therapeutic diphenylcyclopropenone sensitization with weekly scalp DPC. TCRdb analysed the RACE reads with MiXCR anew, one entry per CDR3 protein. Here the sample spans roughly 84,000 distinct CDR3 sequences, 11% being singletons. The specimen comprised whole blood, sampled in connection with sensitization to the hapten diphenylcyclopropenone (DPC). The origin of the receptors is a woman between 50 and 59 years old with alopecia areata. Some clones in this sample may be carry-over from other donors' samples.

This clonotype turned up a few times. V gene TRBV21-1 combines with J gene TRBJ2-7; TRBD1, the table's D call, lacks a check against the DNA. TRBV21-1 counts as a pseudogene. The CDR3 consists of 14 residues. As DNA, the CDR3 is TGTGCCAGCAGCTTTCTGGGGGGGGCCTACGAGCAGTACTTC. Amino acid sequence: CASSFLGGAYEQYF.

This clonotype was recorded many times. This chain uses TRBV3-1 with TRBJ2-7; D unresolved. The germline V gene has CDR1 LGHDT and CDR2 YNNKEL (reference sequence). CDR3 size: 13 residues. V was clipped by 1 base and J by 0 bases, with 4 bases between them. As DNA, the CDR3 is TGTGCCAGCAGCCAAGGGAGCTCCTACGAGCAGTACTTC. It specifies CASSQGSSYEQYF.

Ten or more counts support this clonotype. The rearrangement joins TRBV5-1 to TRBJ2-1; 10 positions agree with TRBD1. The V gene's germline CDR1 is SGHRS and CDR2 YFSETQ. Trimming removed 4 bases from V and 5 bases from J; junction bases left unmatched: 12. CDR3 size: 17 residues. CDR3 nucleotides: TGCGCCAGCAGCCAAGGGACCGGGACAGGGGTCCACAATGAGCAGTTCTTC. This translates into CASSQGTGTGVHNEQFF.

The rearrangement links TRBV9 to TRBJ2-7; the match to TRBD1 covers 8 bases. This CDR3 is built from 14 residues. The trim removed 3 bases at V and 4 bases at J, leaving 6 bases unmatched. Per germline, CDR1 SGDLS and CDR2 YYNGEE. CDR3 sequence (DNA): TGTGCCAGCAGCGCAGGGGGCGCGGGGTACGAGCAGTACTTC. Translated: CASSAGGAGYEQYF.

The chain has TRBV20-1 and TRBJ2-1; 14 bases match TRBD2. The CDR3 spans 18 residues. Losses at the gene ends were 6 bases for V and 1 base for J; bases not matched to a gene: 11. Germline V lookup: CDR1 DFQATT, CDR2 SNEGSKA (reference sequence). CDR3 sequence (DNA): TGCAGTGCGTGGACTAGCGGGAGGCGGGGAACTTCCTACAATGAGCAGTTCTTC. This codes for CSAWTSGRRGTSYNEQFF.

This clonotype was observed many times. The rearrangement joins TRBV2 to TRBJ1-2, with TRBD1 as a possible D gene (6 bases). The CDR3 has 13 residues. V dropped 6 bases and J dropped 2 bases, with 10 bases sitting between them. Germline V gene data show CDR1 as SNHLY and CDR2 as FYNNEI. CDR3 sequence (DNA): TGTGCCAGCAGGGTTACAGGGAACTATGGCTACACCTTC. It yields the protein CASRVTGNYGYTF.

This rearrangement joins TRBV19 to TRBJ2-1; TRBD2 is a possible D gene (5 bases). The CDR3 is 16 residues long. The germline CDR1 and CDR2 sequences are LNHDA and SQIVND (reference sequence). The V end lost 7 bases, the J end lost 5 bases, and 21 bases lay between the germline ends. In DNA form, the CDR3 reads TGTGCCAGTACCCTACGTGGCGGGCCAGGCCACAATGAGCAGTTCTTC. It is translated as CASTLRGGPGHNEQFF.